One and the same sample provided the 5 T cell receptor beta chains below, sequenced in a study of cytomegalovirus exposure and HLA in healthy donors. The study ran its PCR with 60 Vbeta and 13 Jbeta primers. The repertoire was sequenced with immunoSEQ multiplex PCR; TCRdb's copy has only in-frame clones and lacks some. The repertoire consists of about 190,000 clones, with 70% to 75% occurring once and the leading ten covering 4% to 5%. The source material was PBMCs. These receptors were collected from a man in his thirties or forties in good health and CMV-seropositive.

The chain recombines TRBV5-5 with TRBJ2-5; 8 nucleotides agree with TRBD1. CDR3 size: 15 residues. Germline values: CDR1 SGHKS, CDR2 YYEKEE (reference sequence). The trim removed 4 bases at V and 7 bases at J, leaving 12 bases unmatched. The CDR3 reads CASSPGQGQERTQYF. The CDR3 DNA reads as TGTGCCAGCAGCCCCGGACAGGGCCAAGAGCGGACCCAGTACTTC. Based on the CDR3 plus reference TRBV5-5 and TRBJ2-5, the full variable domain is DAGVTQSPTHLIKTRGQQVTLRCSPISGHKSVSWYQQVLGQGPQFIFQYYEKEERGRGNFPDRFSARQFPNYSSELNVNALLLGDSALYLCASSPGQGQERTQYFGPGTRLLVL.

The chain has TRBV19 and TRBJ2-7, with TRBD2 as a possible D gene (5 bases). V lost 2 bases to trimming and J lost 6 bases, with 11 bases between them. CDR1 is LNHDA and CDR2 is SQIVND in the germline V gene (reference sequence). The length of the CDR3 is 13 residues. For the CDR3, the DNA is TGTGCCAGTAGTATACTAGGCGGGCGCGAGCAGTACTTC. Protein product: CASSILGGREQYF.

This clone appeared a few times. V gene TRBV27 combines with J gene TRBJ1-6; 8 bases line up with TRBD1. V trimming: 0 bases; J trimming: 10 bases; junction bases outside the gene matches: 5. The CDR3 length is 15 residues. Germline V gives CDR1 MNHEY, CDR2 SMNVEV (reference sequence). The CDR3 nucleotides are TGTGCCAGCAGTTTATCGCCAGGGGGCAGGTCACCCCTCCACTTT. Translated, it gives CASSLSPGGRSPLHF.

The chain uses TRBV5-1 and TRBJ1-4; a weak D match, TRBD1 (6 bases). The CDR3 extends over 15 amino acids. Trimming removed 3 bases at V and 6 bases at J, with 15 bases between. Per the germline V gene, CDR1 is SGHRS and CDR2 is YFSETQ. The CDR3 nucleotides read TGCGCCAGCAGCTCCTGGGACATCGGGGATGAAAAACTGTTTTTT. Its protein is CASSSWDIGDEKLFF.

This clone has more than one count but fewer than ten. The chain couples TRBV4-1 to TRBJ2-5; TRBD1 is a possible D gene (5 bases). This CDR3 is built from 16 residues. Germline loops: CDR1 MGHRA, CDR2 YSYEKL. Trimming pared 0 bases from V and 1 base from J, leaving 12 bases between. In DNA, the CDR3 is TGCGCCAGCAGCCAAGAGGTTAGGGGCCTCCAAGAGACCCAGTACTTC. Protein product: CASSQEVRGLQETQYF.